The present TCR beta chain was sequenced within a study of blood T cell repertoires in COVID-19. The wider study: COVID-19 samples collected from the United States, Italy and Spain covered acute and convalescent phases.

Losses at the gene ends were 5 bases for V and 1 base for J; bases not matched to a gene: 6. Germline V CDR1 and CDR2: MNHEY, SVGAGI. The CDR3 runs to 15 residues. The protocol was immunoSEQ multiplex PCR, while the TCRdb copy is restricted to in-frame clones and leaves out a portion. Among about 80,000 clones, 70% to 80% were seen once, and the ten largest hold about 15%. The sequenced material came from peripheral blood. This chain links TRBV6-5 with TRBJ2-5; TRBD2 matches 8 bases. The TCR sequence derives from a man aged 65-85 years with active or convalescent COVID-19. CDR3 bases: TGTGCCAGCAGTCTCGGCAGCGGGGGCCAAGAGACCCAGTACTTC. This codes for CASSLGSGGQETQYF.